Below, 8 T cell receptor beta chains from the same sample are listed, as sequenced in a study of blood T cell repertoires in COVID-19. Sequencing was performed with immunoSEQ multiplex PCR; in TCRdb, only in-frame clones are kept and a portion is missing. The table shows about 190,000 clones, with approximately 91% occurring only once. The sequencing sample was made of peripheral blood. These receptors were obtained from a man under 40 with acute or convalescent COVID-19.

The chain recombines TRBV19 with TRBJ1-5; perhaps TRBD1 as D (6 bases). CDR3 length: 12 amino acids. Germline loops: CDR1 LNHDA, CDR2 SQIVND (reference sequence). V dropped 11 bases and J dropped 2 bases, with 10 bases sitting between them. The CDR3 coding sequence is TGTGCCTGCAGGGGTCGCAATCAGCCCCAGCATTTT. This gives the protein CACRGRNQPQHF.

The genes are TRBV6-5 and TRBJ2-3, with no clear D. This CDR3 has 15 residues. CDR1 and CDR2 (germline): MNHEY, SVGAGI. V gave up 0 bases and J gave up 2 bases, with 9 bases separating them. In nucleotides, the CDR3 is TGTGCCAGCAGTTACTCGAAAACTTACACAGATACGCAGTATTTT. This gives the protein CASSYSKTYTDTQYF.

This sequence joins TRBV7-8 and TRBJ2-2; 8 bases are a match to TRBD1. CDR3 length: 14 amino acids. The germline gives CDR1 SGHVS, CDR2 FQNEAQ. V shed 5 bases, J shed 4 bases, and the junction held 3 bases outside the gene matches. CDR3: CASSPDRATGELFF. The CDR3 DNA follows: TGTGCCAGCAGCCCGGACAGGGCCACCGGGGAGCTGTTTTTT.

This clone was detected only a few times. V and J are TRBV11-2 and TRBJ2-7; TRBD2 might be the D (5 bases). The V gene's germline CDR1 is SGHAT and CDR2 FQNNGV. Trimming removed 3 bases from V and 6 bases from J, with 18 bases in between. The CDR3 totals 15 residues. The CDR3 bases are TGTGCCAGCAGCTTTCTATCTTTGTACCGGGGCGAGCAGTACTTC. This gives the protein CASSFLSLYRGEQYF.

The CDR3 sequence: CASSQVTSEQYF. In nucleotides, the CDR3 is TGTGCCAGCAGCCAAGTTACTTCAGAGCAGTACTTC. The V and J genes are TRBV3-1 (or the pseudogene TRBV3-2) and TRBJ2-7; unclear D gene. CDR1 is LGHDT and CDR2 is YNNKEL in the germline V gene (reference sequence). Trimming removed 1 base at V and 7 bases at J, with 8 bases between. The CDR3 length is 12 residues.

The rearrangement links TRBV18 to TRBJ2-7; TRBD1 matches at 8 bases. This CDR3 has 18 amino acids. With 4 bases clipped from V and 0 bases from J, the junction kept 14 bases outside the gene matches. Germline V gene sequence: CDR1 KGHSH, CDR2 LQKENI. This CDR3 is CASSRGTGATTFSYEQYF. The CDR3 DNA follows: TGTGCCAGCTCACGGGGGACAGGAGCCACTACCTTCTCCTACGAGCAGTACTTC.

The V and J genes are TRBV30 and TRBJ2-2; D unresolved. Trimming stripped 2 bases from V and 2 bases from J, with 9 bases between. CDR3 length: 14 residues. Germline-derived CDR1 and CDR2 are GTSNPN and SVGIG (reference sequence). CDR3 protein: CAWSLVKNTGELFF. The CDR3 DNA sequence: TGTGCCTGGAGTTTAGTTAAAAACACCGGGGAGCTGTTTTTT.

The rearrangement links TRBV9 to TRBJ2-7, with a tentative D call TRBD2 (5 bases). There are 13 residues in the CDR3. V was pared by 4 bases and J by 5 bases, with 13 bases between. Looked up from germline, CDR1 is SGDLS and CDR2 is YYNGEE. For the CDR3, the DNA is TGTGCCAGCAGCCTTTCCAGCGGAAACGAGCAGTACTTC. Translated: CASSLSSGNEQYF.